This T cell receptor beta chain appears in the sequencing data of a study of T cell changes during pregnancy in multiple sclerosis. CDR1 is SGHNT, CDR2 YYREEE, per germline (reference sequence). The CDR3 consists of 18 residues. The trim removed 0 bases at V and 4 bases at J, leaving 13 bases unmatched. Sequenced by immunoSEQ multiplex PCR; TCRdb stores in-frame clones only, minus some. The table lists more than 55,000 clones, roughly 91% of them singletons. This chain links TRBV5-4 with TRBJ2-1, with 7 bases that match TRBD2. The clonotype comes from a female donor in good health, enrolled as a control in a pregnancy study. Here the sequenced sample was peripheral blood, taken in the third trimester of pregnancy. The CDR3 sequence is CASSLAGDGAGLYNEQFF. In nucleotides, the CDR3 is TGTGCCAGCAGCTTGGCCGGAGATGGAGCGGGACTATACAATGAGCAGTTCTTC.